These 23 T cell receptor beta chains share one sample of origin, sequenced in a study of shared clonotypes between healthy human individuals. The method was immunoSEQ multiplex PCR; TCRdb's version includes in-frame clones alone and lacks a portion of them. The sample lists some 1 million clones, about 76% seen once, with 1.2% to 1.5% in the top ten. Input material: memory CD4+ T cells sorted from blood. Noted subset: CD45RA-negative fraction. These receptors were collected from a man younger than 35 in good health.

In DNA, the CDR3 is TGTGCCAGCATGGGGGGTTCTGGTAATGAAAAACTGTTTTTT. Translation gives CASMGGSGNEKLFF. The V call is TRBV25-1, the J call TRBJ1-4; D is possibly TRBD1 (5 bases). This CDR3 is built from 14 residues. The V end was cut by 7 bases, the J end by 4 bases, with 13 bases between. The germline V gene has CDR1 MGHDK and CDR2 SYGVNS.

The V gene is TRBV19, the J gene TRBJ2-1; D might be TRBD1 or TRBD2, each matching 6 bases. Looked up from germline, CDR1 is LNHDA and CDR2 is SQIVND (reference sequence). The CDR3 has 14 residues. Trimming took off 8 bases at V and 9 bases at J, with 20 bases between the two ends. CDR3 sequence reads: CASSEDSLASEQFF. The CDR3 DNA is TGTGCCAGTTCGGAGGACAGCCTAGCGAGTGAGCAGTTCTTC.

This chain uses TRBV7-3 with TRBJ1-6, with 7 bases matching TRBD1. The CDR3 is 16 residues long. V trimming: 0 bases; J trimming: 5 bases; junction bases outside the gene matches: 4. Germline V gives CDR1 SGHTA, CDR2 FQGTGA. DNA for the CDR3: TGTGCCAGCAGCTTAACCATGGGACAGAATAATTCACCCCTCCACTTT. Protein: CASSLTMGQNNSPLHF.

The chain couples TRBV18 to TRBJ2-5; D uncertain. Trimming removed 4 bases at V and 2 bases at J, with 11 bases between. The CDR3 contains 14 residues. Germline V gene sequence: CDR1 KGHSH, CDR2 LQKENI. Written as DNA, the CDR3 is TGTGCCAGCTCACTGCCGGGTCTACAAGAGACCCAGTACTTC. This sequence encodes CASSLPGLQETQYF.

This clone was seen just once. The chain recombines TRBV2 with TRBJ2-3; D is unclear. Deletions cut 5 bases from V and 6 bases from J, with 9 bases between. CDR1 and CDR2 from the germline V gene are SNHLY and FYNNEI. This CDR3 region has 12 residues. The DNA of the CDR3 is TGTGCCAGCAGTTCGCTCTTGGATACGCAGTATTTT. Protein sequence: CASSSLLDTQYF.

V gene TRBV7-9 combines with J gene TRBJ1-1; 9 positions match TRBD1. Trimming took 8 bases from V and 9 from J; bases not matched to a gene: 10. The CDR3 is made up of 13 amino acids. Germline V gene data show CDR1 as SEHNR and CDR2 as FQNEAQ (reference sequence). CDR3 residues: CASGPTGGSKAFF. CDR3 coding DNA: TGTGCCAGCGGTCCAACAGGGGGCTCTAAAGCTTTCTTT.

V is TRBV7-2 and J is TRBJ2-2; D not certain. Per germline, CDR1 SGHTA and CDR2 FQGNSA. The V gene lost 7 bases and the J gene lost 3 bases, with 3 bases spanning the gap. The CDR3 contains 11 residues. The DNA for the CDR3 is TGTGCCAGCACTTACACCGGGGAGCTGTTTTTT. It specifies CASTYTGELFF.

This clone was seen a few times. The chain combines TRBV7-2 with TRBJ2-1; the D is unclear. V was shortened by 4 bases and J by 0 bases, with 7 bases between the two germline ends. The CDR3 sequence is 14 residues long. Per the germline V gene, CDR1 is SGHTA and CDR2 is FQGNSA. The chain's CDR3 is CASSYPNSYNEQFF. The DNA of the CDR3 is TGTGCCAGCAGCTACCCCAACTCCTACAATGAGCAGTTCTTC.

Turning to this clone: With a much larger clone just one base away, this may be a read error. The chain recombines TRBV11-2 with TRBJ1-1, with 8 nucleotides matching TRBD1. Germline assignment: CDR1 SGHAT and CDR2 FQNNGV. V lost 5 bases and J lost 3; bases outside the gene matches: 5. This CDR3 is built from 14 residues. Here the CDR3 reads CASSPNRGDTEAFF. In DNA form, the CDR3 reads TGTGCCAGCAGCCCGAACAGGGGGGACACTGAAGCTTTCTTT.

The rearrangement uses TRBV28 and TRBJ1-4, with 7 positions matching TRBD1. V trimming: 4 bases; J trimming: 7 bases; junction bases outside the gene matches: 6. The germline gives CDR1 MDHEN, CDR2 SYDVKM. The CDR3 length is 14 residues. For the CDR3, the DNA is TGTGCCAGCAGTTCGGGACAGCTTCCTGAAAAACTGTTTTTT. It specifies CASSSGQLPEKLFF.

The chain couples TRBV15 to TRBJ2-5; perhaps TRBD2 as D (6 bases). The germline V gene encodes CDR1 LNHNV and CDR2 YYDKDF (reference sequence). This CDR3 spans 14 amino acids. Trimming cost V 7 bases and J 3 bases, with 15 bases left between them. CDR3 sequence: CATNRQVAEETQYF. In nucleotides, the CDR3 is TGTGCCACCAACCGCCAGGTAGCGGAAGAGACCCAGTACTTC. Filled out from reference TRBV15 and TRBJ2-5, the complete variable domain reads DAMVIQNPRYQVTQFGKPVTLSCSQTLNHNVMYWYQQKSSQAPKLLFHYYDKDFNNEADTPDNFQSRRPNTSFCFLDIRSPGLGDTAMYLCATNRQVAEETQYFGPGTRLLVL.

The chain combines TRBV7-9 with TRBJ1-2, with unresolved D. The V gene lost 6 bases and the J gene lost 4 bases, with 15 bases spanning the gap. The CDR3 extends over 14 amino acids. Germline V gene lookup returns CDR1 SEHNR and CDR2 FQNEAQ (reference sequence). This CDR3 is CASSPGRTTYGYTF. The CDR3 region has the DNA TGTGCCAGCAGTCCTGGACGGACCACCTATGGCTACACCTTC.

The rearrangement uses TRBV11-3 and TRBJ2-5; weak D call: TRBD2 (6 bases). V lost 4 bases and J lost 4, with 10 bases in between. The CDR3 is 13 residues long. Germline V gene lookup returns CDR1 SGHNT and CDR2 YENEEA. CDR3 region: CASSSGSGETQYF. Here the CDR3 DNA reads TGTGCCAGCAGCTCGGGTAGCGGAGAGACCCAGTACTTC.

The J gene is TRBJ1-1, the V gene TRBV11-2, with unresolved D. Germline V gene sequence: CDR1 SGHAT, CDR2 FQNNGV. This CDR3 is built from 13 residues. Deletions cut 5 bases from V and 3 bases from J, with 10 bases between. CDR3 sequence (DNA): TGTGCCAGCAGCAGACGAAGGGACACTGAAGCTTTCTTT. Its protein product is CASSRRRDTEAFF.

This chain joins TRBV10-3 and TRBJ2-2; 7 bases map to TRBD2. V shed 5 bases, J shed 0 bases, and the junction held 3 bases outside the gene matches. This CDR3 contains 15 residues. Per germline, CDR1 ENHRY and CDR2 SYGVKD. CDR3 sequence (DNA): TGTGCCATCAGTAAAAGCGGGGCGAACACCGGGGAGCTGTTTTTT. Its translation: CAISKSGANTGELFF.

This clone has only a few counts. The chain employs TRBV27 and TRBJ1-6; D gene unclear. Germline values: CDR1 MNHEY, CDR2 SMNVEV (reference sequence). This CDR3 has 9 amino acids. Trimming stripped 9 bases from V and 12 bases from J, with 6 bases between. The CDR3 loop reads CASGLPLHF. In DNA, the CDR3 is TGTGCCAGTGGTTTACCCCTCCACTTT.

This rearrangement joins TRBV4-3 to TRBJ2-7; a weak D match, TRBD2 (5 bases). The germline CDR1 and CDR2 sequences are LGHNA and YSLEER. The CDR3 totals 14 residues. V was pared by 4 bases and J by 3 bases, with 13 bases between. This CDR3 reads CASSRRTRDYEQYF. CDR3 nucleotide sequence: TGCGCCAGCAGCCGCCGGACGAGGGACTACGAGCAGTACTTC.

About this clone itself: Within the sample, other DNA sequences also encode this same CDR3. The V call is TRBV5-4, the J call TRBJ2-6, with unresolved D. Germline-derived CDR1 and CDR2 are SGHNT and YYREEE (reference sequence). V was shortened by 4 bases and J by 0 bases, with 8 bases between the two germline ends. This CDR3 contains 15 residues. CDR3 DNA sequence: TGTGCCAGCAGCCGTGACCTCTCTGGGGCCAACGTCCTGACTTTC. This gives the protein CASSRDLSGANVLTF.

A few counts support this clone. This rearrangement joins TRBV5-3 to TRBJ1-5, with D maybe TRBD1 (5 bases). TRBV5-3 is an open reading frame, and its role is uncertain. There are 13 residues in the CDR3. Trimming cost V 7 bases and J 5 bases, with 13 bases left between them. Here the CDR3 reads CARGAPHDQPQHF. As DNA, the CDR3 is TGTGCCAGAGGGGCACCCCACGATCAGCCCCAGCATTTT.

The chain recombines TRBV4-1 with TRBJ1-1, with D possibly being TRBD1 (6 bases). The CDR3 totals 15 residues. CDR1 is MGHRA, CDR2 YSYEKL, per germline. V was cut by 1 base and J by 4 bases, with 13 bases left in between. The CDR3: CASSQAGTWGTEAFF. In DNA form, the CDR3 reads TGCGCCAGCAGCCAAGCCGGGACATGGGGCACTGAAGCTTTCTTT.

V and J are TRBV5-6 and TRBJ1-2; D unresolved. Germline lookup yields CDR1 SGHDT and CDR2 YYEEEE. This CDR3 is built from 12 residues. The V end was cut by 4 bases, the J end by 4 bases, with 8 bases between. The CDR3: CASSGDFYGYTF. CDR3 in DNA: TGTGCCAGCAGCGGTGACTTCTATGGCTACACCTTC.

In this sample, this clone turned up once. The genes are TRBV11-3 and TRBJ2-1; perhaps TRBD1 as D (7 bases). The CDR3 loop spans 13 amino acids. Trimming pared 8 bases from V and 6 bases from J, leaving 14 bases between. Germline V CDR1 and CDR2: SGHNT, YENEEA. CDR3 DNA sequence: TGTGCCAGCGGAGGGGGCGCATCCAATGAGCAGTTCTTC. Translation: CASGGGASNEQFF.

Regarding this clone: Distinct nucleotide sequences in the sample also encode this CDR3. This chain connects TRBV6-1 to TRBJ2-7, with D perhaps TRBD1 (6 bases). The CDR3 extends over 13 amino acids. Trimming pared 7 bases from V and 0 bases from J, leaving 10 bases between. The germline gives CDR1 MNHNS, CDR2 SASEGT. The CDR3 bases are TGTGCCAGCACCTTACAGGGCTCCTACGAGCAGTACTTC. It translates to CASTLQGSYEQYF.